The rows below give T cell receptor beta chains drawn from one sample of a study of cytomegalovirus exposure and HLA in healthy donors. Some clones are missing from TCRdb's copy, which holds only in-frame ones; the method was immunoSEQ multiplex PCR. The sample consists of about 130,000 clones, 60% to 85% of them appearing once. The specimen sequenced was PBMCs. The receptors derive from a female donor in good health and CMV-seronegative. CDR3s include the opening cysteine and the closing phenylalanine or tryptophan. Fields, in order: V gene, J gene, clone size, CDR3 protein. Clone sizes are given selectively: once, few, many, or a class where the clone is expanded.

TRBV5-1	TRBJ1-1	-	CASSLGWGVPNTEAFF
TRBV27	TRBJ1-6	-	CASSFPPGGASYNSPLHF
TRBV6-6	TRBJ2-3	-	CASRLARNTDTQYF
TRBV2	TRBJ1-1	-	CASSLQGLGTEAFF
TRBV11-3	TRBJ2-3	-	CASSLGWTSATSTDTQYF
TRBV30	TRBJ1-2	once	CASPKSGVGGYTF
TRBV5-4	TRBJ2-3	-	CASSPYGADTQYF
TRBV10-3	TRBJ2-7	-	CAISESIPGDEQYF
TRBV14	TRBJ1-1	-	CASSQDLFRNEAFF
TRBV27	TRBJ2-6	-	CASSRTGAGANVLTF
TRBV18	TRBJ1-1	-	CASSTGTGGLATEAFF